The clone carrying this TCR beta chain appeared a few times. This entry belongs to a study of T-cell reconstitution after alpha-beta-depleted transplantation in children. Unique molecular identifiers were incorporated into the prepared TCRbeta library. Each CDR3 protein is one row after TCRdb ran MiXCR on the PCR reads. Here the sample spans nearly 400,000 distinct CDR3 sequences, roughly 22% being singletons. Germline lookup yields CDR1 SQVTM and CDR2 ANQGSEA. There are 12 residues in the CDR3. The trim removed 7 bases at V and 4 bases at J, leaving 6 bases unmatched. The rearrangement uses TRBV29-1 and TRBJ2-7, with TRBD1 identical over 8 bases. The TCR comes from a human donor who donated a stem cell graft to a child with acute myeloid leukemia. The source was PBMCs from the stem cell graft donor, collected from the stem cell graft. The DNA of the CDR3 is TGCAGCGGGAAGACAGGGGATTACGAGCAGTACTTC. It codes for CSGKTGDYEQYF.